Included here is one T cell receptor (beta chain) sequence, with context. This clone was seen more than once but under ten times. Which antigen it targets is not known. Base qualities are not recorded, but no much larger clone differs from it by a single base. Libraries were made using the immunoSEQ multiplex PCR assay. For the multiplex PCR, a mixture combining 60 forward primers for TCR Vbeta segments and 13 reverse primers for TCR Jbeta segments was used. A multiplex PCR assay on genomic DNA amplified the CDR3 region of rearranged TCR beta genes. The Illumina HiSeq System was used to sequence the amplified TCR beta libraries as 87-base-pair reads. In the authors' own workflow: A later analysis counted approximately 76 million unique TCR beta chains across the 666 repertoires, and 10 million to 12 million of these chains were shared by at least two donors. Raw reads were error-corrected and collapsed into unique sequences by a nearest-neighbor algorithm in which closely related sequences were merged to remove PCR and sequencing errors. V, D and J gene segments were assigned by aligning CDR3 sequences to IMGT reference sequences. For a sequence to be retained, at least a six-nucleotide match to both a V gene segment and a J gene segment was required. Rearrangements were called productive when the CDR3 lacked stop codons and stayed in frame with V and J; all others were non-productive. CDR3 was defined according to IMGT convention as the region running from the second conserved V-encoded cysteine to the conserved J-encoded phenylalanine. The earlier analysis of 587 of the donors excluded sequences that lacked an unambiguous match to a single V gene segment. In an earlier analysis of approximately 590 of the donors, V segments were called functional above 56.7% productive rearrangements and were called segregating when the between-donor standard deviation exceeded 5%. To diagnose cytomegalovirus status from the catalog of TCR beta chain sequences, a statistical classification framework was built. V and J gene assignment, in a later analysis, came from comparing TCR nucleotide sequences with IMGT/GENE-DB human TR gene sequences. Using the TCRdist pipeline, a later analysis assigned CDR3 sequences along with most-parsimonious VDJ recombination scenarios. In a later analysis, each TCR beta chain was defined by its CDR3 amino acid sequence together with its V-gene family, and reads lacking a unique V-gene family were excluded. In a later analysis, 500 to 700 highly shared, low-generation-probability nucleotide sequences were removed to address suspected cross-contamination and a sequencing artifact. For each public chain, a later analysis derived a clonal expansion index from normalized ranks of inferred template counts within each repertoire. In a later analysis, generation probabilities were computed with a VDJ recombination model fitted to out-of-frame rearrangements, and the resulting probabilities were checked against IGoR. Hypergeometric tests were used in a later analysis to score TCR-TCR, TCR-HLA and TCR-CMV co-occurrence, with a repertoire-size bias correction applied to the TCR pairs. False discovery rates were estimated in a later analysis by permuting HLA or CMV assignments 20 times. In a later analysis, co-occurring TCRs were grouped with DBSCAN, and TCRdist sequence similarity was added when clustering was performed within HLA-allele-positive subsets. Repertoires with fewer than 30,000 or more than 120,000 public chains were left out of co-occurrence clustering, as were five repertoires with anomalous nucleotide sharing. Entries here come from immuneACCESS through TCRdb and include only in-frame sequences with V and J called. Some clones fail to appear in such tables; in the studies checked, an unresolved V gene covers under half of the shortfall, and the cause of the remainder is unknown. The D gene and trimming were derived from the DNA, and the V and J assignments and clone size from that table. Across this sample there are under 200,000 clones, with about 71% seen only once. 1.4% to 1.5% of the sample is in the top ten clones.

From a lookup of the germline V gene, CDR1 and CDR2 are SNHLY and FYNNEI. Trimming takes 3 bases off V and 4 bases off J; junction bases not matched to a gene: 6. Counted from cysteine to phenylalanine, this CDR3 has 16 amino acids. Only the CDR3 part of the read is kept: 48 bases, read in frame from the first base. The cohort comprised under 700 healthy bone marrow donors. At the time of sampling, every cohort member was nominally healthy, though immune exposures that went unrecorded were likely present. The donor tested CMV seronegative, placing the donor among the 352 seronegative members of the cohort. A peripheral blood sample was provided by each donor, and peripheral blood mononuclear cells were used for TCR beta sequencing. Genomic DNA extraction from the blood cell samples was performed with the Qiagen DNeasy Blood Extraction Kit. This entry belongs to a study of cytomegalovirus exposure and HLA in healthy donors (dated by TCRdb to the late 2010s). About the full investigation: In an earlier analysis of about 560 of the donors, 276 Gb of sequence data and roughly 100 million unique TCR beta sequences from about 179 million T cells were reported. Among the roughly 390 genotyped donors, roughly 80% belonged to the genetic ancestry cluster associated with self-reported Caucasian donors. In a later genetic analysis, genome-wide SNP genotypes for about three fifths of the roughly 670 donors were used, and that subset was treated as a discovery cohort. About 330 gigabases of sequencing data and around 85 million unique TCR sequences made up an early release that covered roughly 670 HLA-typed donors. Donor age, sex, ethnicity and CMV serostatus were compiled together with the repertoire data. Both class I and class II loci were covered by HLA typing, at four-digit resolution. Along with the approximately 600-subject first cohort, a separate validation cohort of over a hundred different subjects was used. Rather than drawing on any new phenotypic data, the later analysis identified candidate immune exposures from TCR beta sequences and the way those sequences occurred across donors. Among several hundred genotyped donors of the cohort, an average of roughly 230,000 unique TCR beta nucleotide sequences was sequenced per donor, of which roughly 18% were non-productive. To predict cytomegalovirus infection status, the study brought together high-throughput TCR immunosequencing, statistical association of individual TCRs with disease status, and machine learning. To study patterns of TCR occurrence, a later analysis re-analyzed previously published TCR beta repertoires from 600 to 750 donors and added high-resolution HLA genotyping. Several DR-DQ haplotypes were treated as single units for association and clustering because of strong linkage in the cohort. Typing coverage varied by locus: about 620-640 donors for A, B, C, DRB1 and DQB1; roughly 500 for DQA1; more than 600 for DPA1; around 450 for DPB1. The study profiled the T cell repertoires of 500 to 800 subjects by immunosequencing and related them to cytomegalovirus serostatus. The study aimed to test whether signatures of past pathogen exposure could be identified by cataloging public T cell receptors. Every discovery cohort repertoire had been produced on one sequencing platform. An earlier analysis of several hundred of the donors used high-throughput TCR beta sequencing to judge whether each TCR beta V gene segment behaved as functional or pseudogenic.

Study-level results and caveats: The presence/absence analyses assumed that sequencing depth was roughly uniform across donors, and that assumption may not be true. Correlated functional status among segregating V segments might reflect linkage disequilibrium, but an unknown experimental factor could not be ruled out. Some IMGT-functional V segments, including TRBV6-2 and TRBV6-3, could not be told apart with the 87-base-pair reads, so those segments were excluded. In a later analysis, the rate of TCR association differed among HLA loci, with DRB1 alleles having the most associated TCRs and HLA-C alleles having the fewest. The only immune exposure information available for the cohort was CMV serostatus. Because counts were too low, approximately 18 rarely observed V segments, including chromosome 9 orphons, were excluded from the earlier analysis of some 540 of the donors. Broadly in line with IMGT annotations, most TCR beta V segments showed up in productive rearrangements about 87% or about 30% of the time in an earlier analysis of under 700 of the donors. The sequencing pipeline was judged likely to have produced a cluster of highly shared sequence variants as a technical artifact. When HLA alleles, especially DR and DQ, strongly co-occurred, TCR associations were difficult to assign to individual alleles. A further reported finding was that TCR beta sequences accurately predicted the HLA-A and HLA-B alleles for most subjects in the first cohort. In a later analysis, several top co-occurrence clusters were reported to appear linked to parvovirus B19, influenza, CMV and Epstein-Barr virus. A later genetic analysis reported fewer N-insertions in productive TCRs among donors in an Asian-associated ancestry cluster than the roughly 700-donor mean. Because HLA typing was missing for some donors at each locus, association tests included only the typed subset. In this cohort, only TCR beta chains were sequenced, and detectable features were limited by the absence of alpha or paired-chain data. The study gave a list of 150 to 200 TCR beta chains associated with cytomegalovirus. It was suggested by the authors that the approach could potentially be generalized to other disease states and immunological phenotypes. In a later analysis, HLA-associated TCR beta chains were found to be more clonally expanded and to have lower generation probabilities than equally common non-associated chains. At a false discovery rate of 0.05, a later analysis linked roughly 17,000 TCR beta sequences to specific HLA alleles. In vitro tests confirmed that a few of the cytomegalovirus-associated TCR beta chains recognize cytomegalovirus antigens. According to a later analysis, most CMV-associated TCR beta chains appeared to be HLA-restricted, and the HLA associations seemed to be driven largely by CMV exposure. In a later genetic analysis, a missense DCLRE1C variant was associated with V-gene and J-gene trimming of TCR beta chains, and the association was replicated in an independent cohort. The classifier was reported to diagnose cytomegalovirus status with high specificity and sensitivity in both the original and validation cohorts. Across donors, most TCR sequences were observed very rarely, whereas some public TCRs were present in many individuals.

Sequencing used PBMCs. The sequence joins TRBV2 to TRBJ2-2; 9 middle bases align to TRBD1. The TCR originated in a man aged 45-65 years in good health and CMV-seronegative. The sequenced DNA is TGTGCCAGCAGTGACGGGGACAGGGAGGTCACCGGGGAGCTGTTTTTT. This encodes CASSDGDREVTGELFF.